This entry lists 8 T cell receptor beta chains sequenced from one sample in a study of T cells in Graves' hyperthyroidism and ophthalmopathy. Researchers amplified the TCR beta CDR3 regions from RNA transcripts. A set of HTBI primers served as the primers for a first-round RT-PCR of the TCR CDR3. MiXCR, applied by TCRdb to the multiplex PCR reads, yields one record per CDR3 protein. The sample comprises some 600,000 distinct CDR3 sequences, approximately 15% of which are singletons, and 5.8% rests with the top ten. Sequencing input: blood. The receptor set was obtained from a woman aged 30 to 39 with Graves' hyperthyroidism that later progressed to Graves' ophthalmopathy.

This clonotype was counted a few times. The chain couples TRBV19 to TRBJ2-7; D may match TRBD1 or TRBD2 (5 bases each). Germline assignment: CDR1 LNHDA and CDR2 SQIVND (reference sequence). This CDR3 is built from 14 residues. The V and J ends lost 4 bases and 5 bases respectively, with 15 bases between them. Written as DNA, the CDR3 is TGTGCCAGTAGTAGGGACGTGACCAGGGACGAGCAGTACTTC. This sequence encodes CASSRDVTRDEQYF. Using reference TRBV19 and TRBJ2-7 for the parts outside the CDR3, the full variable domain is DGGITQSPKYLFRKEGQNVTLSCEQNLNHDAMYWYRQDPGQGLRLIYYSQIVNDFQKGDIAEGYSVSREKKESFPLTVTSAQKNPTAFYLCASSRDVTRDEQYFGPGTRLTVT.

This clonotype has a count of ten or more. The chain employs TRBV5-1 and TRBJ2-7; 8 bases fit TRBD2. CDR3 size: 13 residues. Germline CDR1 reads SGHRS; CDR2 reads YFSETQ. V shed 1 base, J shed 6 bases, and the junction held 3 bases outside the gene matches. The CDR3 DNA follows: TGCGCCAGCAGCTTGCGGGAGGGGGTCGAGCAGTACTTC. Its translation: CASSLREGVEQYF.

This clonotype was seen repeatedly, ten times or more. V and J are TRBV5-6 and TRBJ2-3; no clear D gene. Germline V gene lookup returns CDR1 SGHDT and CDR2 YYEEEE. Trimming left V 0 bases short and J 0 bases short, with 8 bases between. CDR3 length equals 15 residues. The CDR3 sequence: CASSLGQLSTDTQYF. CDR3 DNA sequence: TGTGCCAGCAGCTTGGGCCAGCTGAGCACAGATACGCAGTATTTT.

This clonotype has ten or more counts. The V gene is TRBV7-3, the J gene TRBJ2-4, with 11 bases lining up with TRBD1. The CDR3 contains 15 residues. V was clipped by 5 bases and J by 8 bases; unmatched bases: 8. Germline values: CDR1 SGHTA, CDR2 FQGTGA. In DNA form, the CDR3 reads TGTGCCAGCAGCATCGCAGGGACAGGGGGGGACATTCAGTACTTC. Translation gives CASSIAGTGGDIQYF.

This clonotype has a handful of counts. The CDR3 here is CATGPEGIYGYTF. The DNA of the CDR3 is TGTGCCACTGGGCCGGAAGGCATCTATGGCTACACCTTC. The V call is TRBV19, the J call TRBJ1-2, with D unresolved. V was trimmed by 10 bases and J by 4 bases, leaving 16 bases between them. Germline V gene lookup returns CDR1 LNHDA and CDR2 SQIVND (reference sequence). There are 13 residues in the CDR3. Together with reference TRBV19 and TRBJ1-2, the CDR3 gives the full variable domain: DGGITQSPKYLFRKEGQNVTLSCEQNLNHDAMYWYRQDPGQGLRLIYYSQIVNDFQKGDIAEGYSVSREKKESFPLTVTSAQKNPTAFYLCATGPEGIYGYTFGSGTRLTVV.

This clonotype was counted only a few times. The rearrangement links TRBV5-1 to TRBJ2-1, with TRBD2 matching over 11 bases. The CDR3 length is 19 residues. The J segment lost 2 bases and the V segment lost 0 bases, leaving 10 bases of the junction unmatched. The germline gives CDR1 SGHRS, CDR2 YFSETQ. The CDR3 region is CASSLAPRLAGTTYNEQFF. The CDR3 DNA follows: TGCGCCAGCAGCTTGGCCCCCAGACTAGCGGGAACTACCTACAATGAGCAGTTCTTC.

The chain recombines TRBV2 with TRBJ2-1; 12 bases align to TRBD2. Trimming at V came to 6 bases and at J to 6 bases, leaving 12 bases not matched to a gene. Germline CDR1 is SNHLY and CDR2 is FYNNEI. The CDR3 consists of 17 residues. The CDR3 is CASRGPQGLAGLNEQFF. CDR3 nucleotide sequence: TGTGCCAGCAGAGGACCCCAGGGACTAGCGGGTCTCAATGAGCAGTTCTTC. The full variable domain, its missing parts supplied by reference TRBV2 and TRBJ2-1, is EPEVTQTPSHQVTQMGQEVILRCVPISNHLYFYWYRQILGQKVEFLVSFYNNEISEKSEIFDDQFSVERPDGSNFTLKIRSTKLEDSAMYFCASRGPQGLAGLNEQFFGPGTRLTVL.

This clonotype was seen a handful of times. This sequence joins TRBV4-1 and TRBJ2-6; D unresolved. CDR1 is MGHRA and CDR2 is YSYEKL in the germline V gene. This CDR3 contains 15 residues. Trimming pared 7 bases from V and 0 bases from J, leaving 10 bases between. The CDR3 DNA reads as TGCGCCAGCAATGATCCCTCCTCTGGGGCCAACGTCCTGACTTTC. It encodes CASNDPSSGANVLTF.